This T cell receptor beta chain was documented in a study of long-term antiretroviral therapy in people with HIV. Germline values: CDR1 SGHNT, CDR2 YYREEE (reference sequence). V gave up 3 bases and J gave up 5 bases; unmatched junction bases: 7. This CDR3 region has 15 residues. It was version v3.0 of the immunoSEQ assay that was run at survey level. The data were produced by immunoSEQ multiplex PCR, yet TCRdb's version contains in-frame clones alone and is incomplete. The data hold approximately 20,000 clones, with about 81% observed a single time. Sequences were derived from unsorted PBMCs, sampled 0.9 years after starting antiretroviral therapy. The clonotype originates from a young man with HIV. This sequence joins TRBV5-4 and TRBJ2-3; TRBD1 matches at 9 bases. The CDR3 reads CASSWGGQGGDTQYF. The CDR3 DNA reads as TGTGCCAGCAGCTGGGGGGGACAGGGAGGAGATACGCAGTATTTT.